A selection of T cell receptor beta chains follows, all from one sample in a study of shared clonotypes between healthy human individuals. This table comes from immunoSEQ multiplex PCR, and its TCRdb copy is limited to in-frame clones, with some not included. Here the sample spans 2 million or so clones, approximately 95% being singletons. Source material: naive CD8+ T cells sorted from blood. These receptors were taken from a man aged 18-30 years in good health. CDR3s include the opening cysteine and the closing phenylalanine or tryptophan. Fields, in order: D gene, clone size, CDR3 length, J gene, V gene, CDR3 protein, CDR3 DNA. A D gene is named only where the DNA matches it firmly. Some rows have no size entry. The others give once, few or many, or a class for an expanded clone.

D: NA
size: NA
length: 15
J: TRBJ2-6
V: TRBV5-1
CDR3: CASSLGVSGANVLTF
DNA: TGCGCCAGCAGCTTAGGTGTCTCTGGGGCCAACGTCCTGACTTTC

D: NA
size: NA
length: 13
J: TRBJ1-2
V: TRBV9
CDR3: CASSVGGALGYTF
DNA: TGTGCCAGCAGCGTAGGCGGGGCGCTTGGCTACACCTTC

D: NA
size: NA
length: 12
J: TRBJ2-1
V: TRBV6-5
CDR3: CASQGPIGEQFF
DNA: TGTGCCAGCCAGGGCCCCATCGGGGAGCAGTTCTTC

D: TRBD1
size: NA
length: 15
J: TRBJ1-1
V: TRBV6-5
CDR3: CASSLDRAGDSEAFF
DNA: TGTGCCAGCAGTTTAGACAGGGCCGGAGACTCTGAAGCTTTCTTT

D: TRBD2
size: NA
length: 14
J: TRBJ2-2
V: TRBV27
CDR3: CASSYSGKSGELFF
DNA: TGTGCCAGCAGCTACAGCGGGAAGTCCGGGGAGCTGTTTTTT

D: TRBD1
size: NA
length: 13
J: TRBJ1-2
V: TRBV6-5
CDR3: CASRKTGVLGYTF
DNA: TGTGCCAGCAGAAAAACAGGGGTTCTTGGCTACACCTTC

D: TRBD1
size: NA
length: 14
J: TRBJ1-2
V: TRBV27
CDR3: CASSLSGQLYGYTF
DNA: TGTGCCAGCAGTTTATCGGGACAGCTCTATGGCTACACCTTC

D: NA
size: NA
length: 14
J: TRBJ2-1
V: TRBV5-1
CDR3: CASSLRALGDEQFF
DNA: TGCGCCAGCAGCTTGCGGGCACTAGGGGATGAGCAGTTCTTC

D: NA
size: once
length: 14
J: TRBJ2-7
V: TRBV7-9
CDR3: CASSHRLAAYEQYF
DNA: TGTGCCAGCAGCCACCGATTAGCGGCCTACGAGCAGTACTTC

D: TRBD1
size: NA
length: 14
J: TRBJ1-1
V: TRBV11-2
CDR3: CASSLWDRGTEAFF
DNA: TGTGCCAGCAGCTTATGGGACAGGGGCACTGAAGCTTTCTTT

D: NA
size: NA
length: 14
J: TRBJ1-2
V: TRBV6-5
CDR3: CASSSQGLDYGYTF
DNA: TGTGCCAGCAGCTCACAGGGATTAGACTATGGCTACACCTTC

D: NA
size: NA
length: 15
J: TRBJ1-2
V: TRBV30
CDR3: CAWSARREGLVGYTF
DNA: TGTGCCTGGAGTGCCCGCCGGGAGGGGCTGGTTGGCTACACCTTC

D: NA
size: NA
length: 16
J: TRBJ2-7
V: TRBV27
CDR3: CASSPHAGELSYEQYF
DNA: TGTGCCAGCAGTCCACATGCCGGGGAACTCTCCTACGAGCAGTACTTC

D: NA
size: once
length: 13
J: TRBJ2-7
V: TRBV19
CDR3: CAKTLDRNYEQYF
DNA: TGTGCCAAAACCCTGGACAGAAATTACGAGCAGTACTTC

D: NA
size: NA
length: 14
J: TRBJ1-5
V: TRBV30
CDR3: CAWSGISSGQPQHF
DNA: NA

D: TRBD1
size: NA
length: 16
J: TRBJ1-4
V: TRBV30
CDR3: CAWSVQQGGANEKLFF
DNA: TGTGCCTGGAGTGTACAACAGGGGGGGGCTAATGAAAAACTGTTTTTT

D: NA
size: NA
length: 12
J: TRBJ1-2
V: TRBV2
CDR3: CASSEAGPDYTF
DNA: TGTGCCAGCAGTGAAGCGGGACCGGACTACACCTTC

D: NA
size: once
length: 13
J: TRBJ2-7
V: TRBV5-4
CDR3: CASSLYSNYEQYF
DNA: TGTGCCAGCAGCTTGTACAGCAACTACGAGCAGTACTTC

D: NA
size: NA
length: 13
J: TRBJ1-4
V: TRBV5-1
CDR3: CASSLEHNEKLFF
DNA: TGCGCCAGCAGCTTGGAACATAATGAAAAACTGTTTTTT

D: NA
size: NA
length: 14
J: TRBJ1-2
V: TRBV6-5
CDR3: CASSYGEGSYGYTF
DNA: TGTGCCAGCAGTTACGGGGAGGGAAGCTATGGCTACACCTTC

D: TRBD2
size: NA
length: 17
J: TRBJ2-1
V: TRBV7-9
CDR3: CASSLIWGDSGYNEQFF
DNA: TGTGCCAGCAGCTTAATTTGGGGGGATAGCGGGTACAATGAGCAGTTCTTC

D: TRBD2
size: NA
length: 16
J: TRBJ2-3
V: TRBV30
CDR3: CAWSLTQAGVKDTQYF
DNA: TGTGCCTGGAGTCTAACCCAAGCGGGAGTTAAAGATACGCAGTATTTT

D: TRBD2
size: NA
length: 16
J: TRBJ2-2
V: TRBV27
CDR3: CASSPSRGEYTGELFF
DNA: TGTGCCAGCAGTCCCTCGCGGGGGGAGTACACCGGGGAGCTGTTTTTT

D: TRBD2
size: NA
length: 15
J: TRBJ2-1
V: TRBV30
CDR3: CAWSVKRGLYNEQFF
DNA: TGTGCCTGGAGTGTAAAGCGGGGGCTCTACAATGAGCAGTTCTTC

D: NA
size: NA
length: 14
J: TRBJ2-5
V: TRBV10-3
CDR3: CAISESINVETQYF
DNA: TGTGCCATCAGTGAGTCGATAAACGTAGAGACCCAGTACTTC

D: NA
size: NA
length: 15
J: TRBJ1-1
V: TRBV4-1
CDR3: CASSQDQGQNTEAFF
DNA: TGCGCCAGCAGCCAAGATCAGGGACAGAACACTGAAGCTTTCTTT

D: TRBD1
size: NA
length: 16
J: TRBJ1-1
V: TRBV19
CDR3: CASSTPTGHANTEAFF
DNA: TGTGCCAGTAGTACCCCGACAGGGCATGCGAACACTGAAGCTTTCTTT

D: TRBD1
size: NA
length: 14
J: TRBJ1-1
V: TRBV2
CDR3: CASSEGQGNAEAFF
DNA: TGTGCCAGCAGTGAGGGACAGGGGAACGCTGAAGCTTTCTTT